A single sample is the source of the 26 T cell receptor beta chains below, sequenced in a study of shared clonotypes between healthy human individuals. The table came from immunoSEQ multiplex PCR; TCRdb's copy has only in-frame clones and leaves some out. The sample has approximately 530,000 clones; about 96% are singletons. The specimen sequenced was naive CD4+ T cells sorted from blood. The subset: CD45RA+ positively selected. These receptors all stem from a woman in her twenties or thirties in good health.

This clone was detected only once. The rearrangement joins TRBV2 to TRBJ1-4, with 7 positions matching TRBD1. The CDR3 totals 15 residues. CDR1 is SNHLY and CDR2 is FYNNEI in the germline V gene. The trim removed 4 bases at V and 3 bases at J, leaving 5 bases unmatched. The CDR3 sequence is CASSVEGAPNEKLFF. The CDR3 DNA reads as TGTGCCAGCAGTGTAGAGGGGGCTCCTAATGAAAAACTGTTTTTT.

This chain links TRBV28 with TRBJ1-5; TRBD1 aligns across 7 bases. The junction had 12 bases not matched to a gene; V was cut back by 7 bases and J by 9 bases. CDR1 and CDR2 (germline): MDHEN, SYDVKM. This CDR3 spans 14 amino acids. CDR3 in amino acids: CASKTPGQPPPQHF. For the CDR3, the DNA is TGTGCCAGCAAGACCCCGGGACAGCCCCCGCCCCAGCATTTT.

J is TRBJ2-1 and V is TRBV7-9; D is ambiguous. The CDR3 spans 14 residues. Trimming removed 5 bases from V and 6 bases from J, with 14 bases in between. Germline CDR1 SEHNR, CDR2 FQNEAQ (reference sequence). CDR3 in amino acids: CASSPTVYGNEQFF. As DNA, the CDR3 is TGTGCCAGCAGCCCCACTGTGTATGGCAATGAGCAGTTCTTC.

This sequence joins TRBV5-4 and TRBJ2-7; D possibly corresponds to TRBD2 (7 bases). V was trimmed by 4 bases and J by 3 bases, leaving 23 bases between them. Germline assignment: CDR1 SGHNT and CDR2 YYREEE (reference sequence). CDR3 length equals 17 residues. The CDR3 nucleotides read TGTGCCAGCAGCCGGGACACGGATTATGGGACTAACTACGAGCAGTACTTC. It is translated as CASSRDTDYGTNYEQYF.

Here the CDR3 DNA reads TGTGCCAGCAGCATCTACGAGCAGTACTTC. Translated: CASSIYEQYF. The chain is built from TRBV11-2 and TRBJ2-7; D unclear. CDR1 and CDR2 (germline): SGHAT, FQNNGV. Trimming stripped 5 bases from V and 3 bases from J, with 2 bases between. This CDR3 has 10 amino acids.

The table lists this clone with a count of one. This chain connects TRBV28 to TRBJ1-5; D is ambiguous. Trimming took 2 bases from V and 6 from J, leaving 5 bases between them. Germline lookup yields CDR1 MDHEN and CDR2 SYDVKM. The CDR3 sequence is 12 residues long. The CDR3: CASSLRRQPQHF. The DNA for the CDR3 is TGTGCCAGCAGTTTACGGCGTCAGCCCCAGCATTTT.

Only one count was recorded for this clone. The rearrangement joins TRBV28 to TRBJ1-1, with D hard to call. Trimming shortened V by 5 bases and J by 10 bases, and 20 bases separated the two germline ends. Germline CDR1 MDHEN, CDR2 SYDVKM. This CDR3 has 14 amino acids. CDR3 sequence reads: CASSPPAVPSGAFF. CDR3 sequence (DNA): TGTGCCAGCAGTCCCCCCGCAGTCCCCTCGGGAGCTTTCTTT.

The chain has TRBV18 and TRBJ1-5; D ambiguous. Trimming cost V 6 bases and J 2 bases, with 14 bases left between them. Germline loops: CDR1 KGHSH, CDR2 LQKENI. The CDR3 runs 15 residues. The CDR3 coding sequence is TGTGCCAGCTCCCTCGACACTCTGGGCAATCAGCCCCAGCATTTT. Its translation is CASSLDTLGNQPQHF.

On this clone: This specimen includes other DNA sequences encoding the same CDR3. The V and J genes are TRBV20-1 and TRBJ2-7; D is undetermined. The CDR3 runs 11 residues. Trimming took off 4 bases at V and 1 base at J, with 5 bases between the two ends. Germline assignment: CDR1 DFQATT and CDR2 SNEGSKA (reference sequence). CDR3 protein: CSATRSYEQYF. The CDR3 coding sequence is TGCAGTGCTACACGGTCCTACGAGCAGTACTTC.

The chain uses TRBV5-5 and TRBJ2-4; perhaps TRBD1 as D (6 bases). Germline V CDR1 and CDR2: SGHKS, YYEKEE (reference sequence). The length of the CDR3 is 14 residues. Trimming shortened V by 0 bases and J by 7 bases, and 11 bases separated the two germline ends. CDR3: CASSLVSGHNIQYF. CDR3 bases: TGTGCCAGCAGCTTGGTATCGGGACACAACATTCAGTACTTC.

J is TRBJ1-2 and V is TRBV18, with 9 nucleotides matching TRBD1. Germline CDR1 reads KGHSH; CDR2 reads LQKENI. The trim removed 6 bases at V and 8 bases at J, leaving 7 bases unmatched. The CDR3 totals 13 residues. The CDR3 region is CASSAGTGTGYTF. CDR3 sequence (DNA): TGTGCCAGCTCGGCCGGGACAGGGACGGGCTACACCTTC.

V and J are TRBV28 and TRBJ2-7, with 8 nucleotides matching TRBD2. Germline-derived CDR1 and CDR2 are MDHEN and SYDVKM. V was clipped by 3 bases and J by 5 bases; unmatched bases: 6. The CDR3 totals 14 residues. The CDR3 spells CASSFYGRGNEQYF. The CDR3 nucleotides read TGTGCCAGCAGTTTTTACGGGAGGGGAAACGAGCAGTACTTC.

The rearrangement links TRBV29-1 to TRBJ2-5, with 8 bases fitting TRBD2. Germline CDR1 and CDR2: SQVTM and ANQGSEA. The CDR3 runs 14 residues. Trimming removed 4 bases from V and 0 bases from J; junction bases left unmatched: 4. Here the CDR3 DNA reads TGCAGCGTTGGGGTAGCGGGACACCAAGAGACCCAGTACTTC. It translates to CSVGVAGHQETQYF.

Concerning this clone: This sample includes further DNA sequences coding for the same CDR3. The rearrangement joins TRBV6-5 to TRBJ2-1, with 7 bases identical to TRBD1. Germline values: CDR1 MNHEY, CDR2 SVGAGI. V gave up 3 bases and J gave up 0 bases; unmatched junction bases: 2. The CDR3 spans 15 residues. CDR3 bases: TGTGCCAGCAGTTATCGGGACAGCTCCTACAATGAGCAGTTCTTC. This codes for CASSYRDSSYNEQFF.

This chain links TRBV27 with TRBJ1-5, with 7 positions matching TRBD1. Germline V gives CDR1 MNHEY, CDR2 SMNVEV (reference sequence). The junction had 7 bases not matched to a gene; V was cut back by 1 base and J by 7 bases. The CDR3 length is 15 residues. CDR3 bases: TGTGCCAGCAGTTTATTACGGGACAGCCTACAGCCCCAGCATTTT. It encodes CASSLLRDSLQPQHF.

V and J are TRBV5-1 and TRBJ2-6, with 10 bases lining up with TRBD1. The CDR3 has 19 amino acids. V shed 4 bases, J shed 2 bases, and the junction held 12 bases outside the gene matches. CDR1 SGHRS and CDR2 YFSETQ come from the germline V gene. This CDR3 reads CASSASPGTGVAGANVLTF. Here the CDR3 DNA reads TGCGCCAGCAGCGCCAGTCCCGGGACAGGGGTGGCTGGGGCCAACGTCCTGACTTTC. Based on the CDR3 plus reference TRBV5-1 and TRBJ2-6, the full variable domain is KAGVTQTPRYLIKTRGQQVTLSCSPISGHRSVSWYQQTPGQGLQFLFEYFSETQRNKGNFPGRFSGRQFSNSRSEMNVSTLELGDSALYLCASSASPGTGVAGANVLTFGAGSRLTVL.

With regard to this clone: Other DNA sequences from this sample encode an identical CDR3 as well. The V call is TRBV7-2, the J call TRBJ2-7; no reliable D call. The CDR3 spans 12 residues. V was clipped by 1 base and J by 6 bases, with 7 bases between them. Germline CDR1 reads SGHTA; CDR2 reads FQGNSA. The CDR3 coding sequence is TGTGCCAGCAGCTTAGGGCCGGGCGAGCAGTACTTC. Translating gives CASSLGPGEQYF.

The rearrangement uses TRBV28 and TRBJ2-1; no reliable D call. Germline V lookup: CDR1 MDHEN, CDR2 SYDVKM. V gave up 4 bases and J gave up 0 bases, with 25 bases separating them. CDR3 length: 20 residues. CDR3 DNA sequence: TGTGCCAGCAGTTCTCCTAACCCCGGGCGCCACACGAGCTCCTACAATGAGCAGTTCTTC. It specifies CASSSPNPGRHTSSYNEQFF.

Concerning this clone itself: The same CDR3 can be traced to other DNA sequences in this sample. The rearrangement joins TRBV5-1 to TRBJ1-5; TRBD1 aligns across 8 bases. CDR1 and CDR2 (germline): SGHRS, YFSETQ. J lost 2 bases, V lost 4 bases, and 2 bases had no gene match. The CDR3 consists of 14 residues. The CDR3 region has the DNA TGCGCCAGCAGCGCGACAGGGGGCAATCAGCCCCAGCATTTT. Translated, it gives CASSATGGNQPQHF.

The CDR3 is CASSSLGTSAKHNEQFF. CDR3 DNA sequence: TGTGCCAGCAGCTCACTTGGTACTAGCGCCAAGCACAATGAGCAGTTCTTC. The rearrangement uses TRBV7-8 and TRBJ2-1; 7 nucleotides agree with TRBD2. Germline-derived CDR1 and CDR2 are SGHVS and FQNEAQ. V lost 4 bases, J lost 5 bases, and 14 bases stayed unmatched. The CDR3 consists of 17 residues.

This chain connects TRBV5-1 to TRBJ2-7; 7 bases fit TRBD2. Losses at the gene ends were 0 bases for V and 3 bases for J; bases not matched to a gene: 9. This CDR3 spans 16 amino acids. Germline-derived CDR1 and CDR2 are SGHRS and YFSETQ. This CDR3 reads CASSLEKGGSGYEQYF. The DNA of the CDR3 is TGCGCCAGCAGCTTGGAGAAAGGCGGGAGTGGCTACGAGCAGTACTTC.

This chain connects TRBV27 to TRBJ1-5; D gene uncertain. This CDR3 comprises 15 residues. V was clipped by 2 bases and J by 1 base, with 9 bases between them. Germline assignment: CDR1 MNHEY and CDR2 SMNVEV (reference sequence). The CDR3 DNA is TGTGCCAGCAGTTTAGATGCGCTGAGCAATCAGCCCCAGCATTTT. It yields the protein CASSLDALSNQPQHF.

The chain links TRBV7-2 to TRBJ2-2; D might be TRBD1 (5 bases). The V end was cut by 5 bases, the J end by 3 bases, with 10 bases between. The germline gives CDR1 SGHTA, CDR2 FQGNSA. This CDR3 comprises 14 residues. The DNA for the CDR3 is TGTGCCAGCAGCCGTATCAGGGACACCGGGGAGCTGTTTTTT. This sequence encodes CASSRIRDTGELFF.

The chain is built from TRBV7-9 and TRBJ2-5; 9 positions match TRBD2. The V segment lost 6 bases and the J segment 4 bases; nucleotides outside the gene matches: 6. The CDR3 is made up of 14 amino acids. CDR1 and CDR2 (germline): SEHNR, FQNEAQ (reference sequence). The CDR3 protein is CASRRSGSGETQYF. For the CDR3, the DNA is TGTGCCAGCAGACGTAGCGGGAGCGGAGAGACCCAGTACTTC.

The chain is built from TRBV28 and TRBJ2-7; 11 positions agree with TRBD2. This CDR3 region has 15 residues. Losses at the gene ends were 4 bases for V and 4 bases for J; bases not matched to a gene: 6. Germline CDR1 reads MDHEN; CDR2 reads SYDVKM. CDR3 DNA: TGTGCCAGCAGTTCTACCTGGACTAGCGGGTACGAGCAGTACTTC. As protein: CASSSTWTSGYEQYF.

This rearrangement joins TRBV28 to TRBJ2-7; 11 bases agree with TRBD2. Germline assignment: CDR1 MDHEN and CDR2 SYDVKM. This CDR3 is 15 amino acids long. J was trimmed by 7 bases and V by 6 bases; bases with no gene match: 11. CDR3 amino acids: CASRVSGRAGAEQYF. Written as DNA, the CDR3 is TGTGCCAGCAGGGTTAGCGGGAGGGCCGGTGCGGAGCAGTACTTC.